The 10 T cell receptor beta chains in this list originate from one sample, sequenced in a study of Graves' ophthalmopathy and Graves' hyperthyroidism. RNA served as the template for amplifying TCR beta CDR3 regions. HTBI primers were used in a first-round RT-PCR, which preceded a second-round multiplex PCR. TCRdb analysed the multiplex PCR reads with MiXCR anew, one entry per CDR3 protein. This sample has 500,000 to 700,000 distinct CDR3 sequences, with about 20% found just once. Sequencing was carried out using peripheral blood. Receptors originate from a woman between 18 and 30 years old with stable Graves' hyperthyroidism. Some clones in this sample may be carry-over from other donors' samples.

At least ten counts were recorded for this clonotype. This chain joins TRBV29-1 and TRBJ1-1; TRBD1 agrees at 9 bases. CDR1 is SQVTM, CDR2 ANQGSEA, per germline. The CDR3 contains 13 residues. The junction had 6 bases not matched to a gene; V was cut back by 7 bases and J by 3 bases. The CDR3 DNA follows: TGCAGCGCTGTGGGACAGGGCGACACTGAAGCTTTCTTT. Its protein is CSAVGQGDTEAFF.

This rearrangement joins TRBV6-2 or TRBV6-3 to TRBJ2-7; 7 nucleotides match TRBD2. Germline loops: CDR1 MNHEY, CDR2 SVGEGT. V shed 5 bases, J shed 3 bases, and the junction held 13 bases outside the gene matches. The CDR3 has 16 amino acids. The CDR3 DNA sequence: TGTGCCAGCAGTGCCGAAGGAGGCGGGAGCCACTACGAGCAGTACTTC. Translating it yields CASSAEGGGSHYEQYF.

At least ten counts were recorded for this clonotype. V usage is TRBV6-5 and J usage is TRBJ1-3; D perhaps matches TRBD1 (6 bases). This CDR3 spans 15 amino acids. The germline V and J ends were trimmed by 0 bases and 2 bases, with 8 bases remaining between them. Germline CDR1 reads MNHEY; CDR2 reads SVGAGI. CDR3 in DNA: TGTGCCAGCAGTTACTCGGGACAAACTGGAAACACCATATATTTT. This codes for CASSYSGQTGNTIYF.

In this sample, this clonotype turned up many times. CDR3 sequence (DNA): TGTGCCAGCTCAGCGGGACAGGGTGTGCTTATAGATCAGCCCCAGCATTTT. Amino acids: CASSAGQGVLIDQPQHF. The rearrangement links TRBV18 to TRBJ1-5; 9 positions match TRBD1. The CDR3 sequence is 17 residues long. The J segment lost 5 bases and the V segment lost 5 bases, leaving 13 bases of the junction unmatched. CDR1 is KGHSH, CDR2 LQKENI, per germline.

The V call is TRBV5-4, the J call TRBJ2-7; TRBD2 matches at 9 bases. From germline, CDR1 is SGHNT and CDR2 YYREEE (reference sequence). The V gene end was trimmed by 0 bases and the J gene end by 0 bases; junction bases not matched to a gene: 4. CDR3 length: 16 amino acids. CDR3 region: CASSLGGLAHSYEQYF. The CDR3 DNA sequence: TGTGCCAGCAGCTTGGGTGGACTAGCGCACTCCTACGAGCAGTACTTC. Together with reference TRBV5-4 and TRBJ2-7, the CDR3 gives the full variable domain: ETGVTQSPTHLIKTRGQQVTLRCSSQSGHNTVSWYQQALGQGPQFIFQYYREEENGRGNFPPRFSGLQFPNYSSELNVNALELDDSALYLCASSLGGLAHSYEQYFGPGTRLTVT.

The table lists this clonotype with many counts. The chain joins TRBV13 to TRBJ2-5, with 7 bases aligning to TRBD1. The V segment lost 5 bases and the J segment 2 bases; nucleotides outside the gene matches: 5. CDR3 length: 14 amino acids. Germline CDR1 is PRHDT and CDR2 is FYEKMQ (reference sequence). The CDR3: CASSPRDRQETQYF. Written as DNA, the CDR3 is TGTGCCAGCAGCCCCCGGGACAGACAAGAGACCCAGTACTTC. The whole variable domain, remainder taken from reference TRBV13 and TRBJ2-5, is AAGVIQSPRHLIKEKRETATLKCYPIPRHDTVYWYQQGPGQDPQFLISFYEKMQSDKGSIPDRFSAQQFSDYHSELNMSSLELGDSALYFCASSPRDRQETQYFGPGTRLLVL.

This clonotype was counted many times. The CDR3 spells CASSIFSRVVAGYSNQPQHF. The CDR3 region has the DNA TGTGCCAGTAGCATATTTAGTCGAGTCGTCGCAGGTTATAGCAATCAGCCCCAGCATTTT. This chain joins TRBV19 and TRBJ1-5, with D unclear. The CDR3 totals 20 residues. Per germline, CDR1 LNHDA and CDR2 SQIVND (reference sequence). V lost 6 bases and J 0 bases, leaving 27 bases between the germline ends.

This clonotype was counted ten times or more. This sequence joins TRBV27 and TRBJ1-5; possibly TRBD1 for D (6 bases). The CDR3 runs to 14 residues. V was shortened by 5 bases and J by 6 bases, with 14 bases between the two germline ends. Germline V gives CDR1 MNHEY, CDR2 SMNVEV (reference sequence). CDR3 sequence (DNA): TGTGCCAGCAGTATTACAGGGCCCGGTCAGCCCCAGCATTTT. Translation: CASSITGPGQPQHF.

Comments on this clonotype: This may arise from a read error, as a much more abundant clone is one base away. This CDR3 reads CASSLDRDTSGFYGYTF. CDR3 bases: TGTGCCAGCAGCTTGGACAGGGATACAAGTGGTTTCTATGGCTACACCTTC. This sequence joins TRBV6-1 and TRBJ1-2, with 8 bases matching TRBD1. CDR1 and CDR2 from the germline V gene are MNHNS and SASEGT. This CDR3 region has 17 residues. The V segment lost 6 bases and the J segment 4 bases; nucleotides outside the gene matches: 16.

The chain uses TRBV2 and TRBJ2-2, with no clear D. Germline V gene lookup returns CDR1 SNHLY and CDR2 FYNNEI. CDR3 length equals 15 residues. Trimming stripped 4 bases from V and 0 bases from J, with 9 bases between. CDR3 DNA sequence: TGTGCCAGCAGTGGGTGGGGATCGAACACCGGGGAGCTGTTTTTT. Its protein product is CASSGWGSNTGELFF.